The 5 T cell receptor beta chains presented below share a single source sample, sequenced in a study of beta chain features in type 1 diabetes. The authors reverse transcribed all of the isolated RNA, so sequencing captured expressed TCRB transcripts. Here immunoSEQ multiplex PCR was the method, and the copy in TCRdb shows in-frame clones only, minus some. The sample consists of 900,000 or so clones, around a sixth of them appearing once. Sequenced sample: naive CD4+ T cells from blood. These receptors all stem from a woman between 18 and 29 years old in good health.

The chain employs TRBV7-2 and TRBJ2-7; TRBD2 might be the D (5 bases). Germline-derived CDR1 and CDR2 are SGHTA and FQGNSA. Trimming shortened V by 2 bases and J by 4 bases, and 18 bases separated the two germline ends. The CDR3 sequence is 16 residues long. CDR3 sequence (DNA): TGTGCCAGCAGCTTAAGGGCGGCGGGCCCTAGGTACGAGCAGTACTTC. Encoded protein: CASSLRAAGPRYEQYF. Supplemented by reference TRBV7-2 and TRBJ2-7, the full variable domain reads GAGVSQSPSNKVTEKGKDVELRCDPISGHTALYWYRQSLGQGLEFLIYFQGNSAPDKSGLPSDRFSAERTGGSVSTLTIQRTQQEDSAVYLCASSLRAAGPRYEQYFGPGTRLTVT.

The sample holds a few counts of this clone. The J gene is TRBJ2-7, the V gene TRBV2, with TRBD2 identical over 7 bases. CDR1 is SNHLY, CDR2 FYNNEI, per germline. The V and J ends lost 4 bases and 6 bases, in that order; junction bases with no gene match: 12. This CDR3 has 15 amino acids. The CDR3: CASSVWRESRIEQYF. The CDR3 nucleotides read TGTGCCAGCAGTGTGTGGCGGGAGTCGAGGATCGAGCAGTACTTC.

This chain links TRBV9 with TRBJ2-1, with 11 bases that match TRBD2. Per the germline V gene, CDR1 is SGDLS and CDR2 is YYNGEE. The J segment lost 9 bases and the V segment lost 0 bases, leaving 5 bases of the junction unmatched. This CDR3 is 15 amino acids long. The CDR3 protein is CASSVVAGGLSEQFF. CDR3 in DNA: TGTGCCAGCAGCGTAGTAGCGGGAGGGCTCAGTGAGCAGTTCTTC.

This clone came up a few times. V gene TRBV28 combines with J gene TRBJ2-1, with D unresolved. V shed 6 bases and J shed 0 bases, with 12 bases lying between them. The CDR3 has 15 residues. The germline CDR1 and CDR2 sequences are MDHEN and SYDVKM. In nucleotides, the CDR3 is TGTGCCAGCAGGGCAGGAGCGTCCTCCTACAATGAGCAGTTCTTC. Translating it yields CASRAGASSYNEQFF.

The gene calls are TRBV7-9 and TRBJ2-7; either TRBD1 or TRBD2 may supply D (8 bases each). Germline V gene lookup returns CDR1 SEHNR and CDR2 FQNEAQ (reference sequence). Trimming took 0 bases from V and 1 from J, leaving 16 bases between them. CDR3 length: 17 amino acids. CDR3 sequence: CASSLAQGGTRSYEQYF. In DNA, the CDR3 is TGTGCCAGCAGCTTAGCACAGGGGGGGACTAGATCCTACGAGCAGTACTTC. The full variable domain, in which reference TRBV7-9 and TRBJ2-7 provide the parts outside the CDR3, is DTGVSQNPRHKITKRGQNVTFRCDPISEHNRLYWYRQTLGQGPEFLTYFQNEAQLEKSRLLSDRFSAERPKGSFSTLEIQRTEQGDSAMYLCASSLAQGGTRSYEQYFGPGTRLTVT.